The present TCR beta chain was sequenced within a study of T cell repertoires in cytomegalovirus infection. TCRdb used MiXCR to reprocess the reads, holding one entry per CDR3 protein. The sample contains 200,000 to 250,000 distinct CDR3 sequences, approximately 24% of which appear only once. Germline CDR1 reads SGHRS; CDR2 reads YFSETQ. Deletions cut 4 bases from V and 5 bases from J, with 14 bases between. The CDR3 consists of 14 residues. As to this clonotype: Its antigen is undetermined.

Study observations and caveats: Summed frequency of shared TCR beta families picked out CMV carriers who also had the relevant HLA.

This clonotype originated in a human donor in good health (CMV status not recorded). Some clones in this sample may be carry-over from other donors' samples. The sequencing input was CD8+ T cells from PBMCs. The chain combines TRBV5-1 with TRBJ2-3, with TRBD2 as a possible D gene (6 bases). The CDR3 region has the DNA TGCGCCAGCAGCCACGAATCTAGCGTAGATACGCAGTATTTT. Its protein is CASSHESSVDTQYF.